Below are 2 T cell receptor beta chains sequenced from a single sample in a study of molecular identifiers for immune sequencing clone quantification. TCRdb reprocessed the PCR reads via MiXCR and lists one record per CDR3 protein. Of under 350,000 distinct CDR3 sequences in the sample, under 25% are singletons; the top ten hold about 0.71%. The source material was naive CD8+ T cells from blood, with Jurkat cell RNA spiked in. Subset defined: FACS-sorted CD8+CD4-CCR7+CD45RA+ naive T cells. The receptors here all came from a human donor in good health. Some libraries in this study had Jurkat cell RNA spiked in.

The chain links TRBV27 to TRBJ2-7; weak D call: TRBD2 (6 bases). The length of the CDR3 is 12 residues. V was trimmed by 4 bases and J by 5 bases, leaving 9 bases between them. Germline-derived CDR1 and CDR2 are MNHEY and SMNVEV (reference sequence). The CDR3 DNA follows: TGTGCCAGCAGTTCGGAGGGAAACGAGCAGTACTTC. Translation gives CASSSEGNEQYF.

This clonotype was observed many times. The chain has TRBV5-1 and TRBJ2-5, with TRBD1 matching 10 bases. V lost 5 bases to trimming and J lost 4 bases; unmatched junction nucleotides: 8. CDR3 length: 15 amino acids. Germline loops: CDR1 SGHRS, CDR2 YFSETQ. CDR3 DNA: TGCGCCAGCAGGTTGACCGGGACAGGGGTAGAGACCCAGTACTTC. It translates to CASRLTGTGVETQYF.